Listed below are T cell receptor beta chains from one sample, sequenced in a study of OX40 agonist ivuxolimab in advanced cancers. Only in-frame clones appear in the TCRdb table, and some are missing; sequencing was by immunoSEQ multiplex PCR. The sample holds about 78,000 clones, more than 75% seen once. This material consisted of CD4+ or CD8+ T cells sorted from blood, taken in a trial of the OX40 agonist ivuxolimab. The receptor source for this set is an adult with an advanced solid tumor such as melanoma, head and neck, liver or kidney cancer. CDR3s include the opening cysteine and the closing phenylalanine or tryptophan. The D gene is left open where the match is weak. Clone sizes are given selectively: once, few, many, or a class where the clone is expanded.

V	size	J	D	DNA	CDR3
TRBV18	few	TRBJ2-7	NA	TGTGCCAGCTCACCACGTCTGGGCTACGAGCAGTACTTC	CASSPRLGYEQYF
TRBV6-5	NA	TRBJ2-7	TRBD1	TGTGCCAGCAGTTACTTTGGGACAGGGACATACGAGCAGTACTTC	CASSYFGTGTYEQYF
TRBV10-1	NA	TRBJ2-7	NA	TGCGCCAGCAGCCCCGGGGCCAAATACGAGCAGTACTTC	CASSPGAKYEQYF
TRBV15	NA	TRBJ2-3	TRBD2	TGTGCCACCAGCAGAGTGGCTAGCGGGGGTAGCACAGATACGCAGTATTTT	CATSRVASGGSTDTQYF
TRBV5-1	NA	TRBJ2-1	TRBD1	TGCGCCAGCAGCTTGGAACAGGGGCCAAGCAATGAGCAGTTCTTC	CASSLEQGPSNEQFF
TRBV2	NA	TRBJ2-5	NA	TGTGCCAGCGCCCTAGAGGCCGAGACCCAGTACTTC	CASALEAETQYF
TRBV15	NA	TRBJ2-6	NA	TGTGCCACCAGCAGAGATAATATCGGTGGGGCCAACGTCCTGACTTTC	CATSRDNIGGANVLTF
TRBV7-2	NA	TRBJ2-1	TRBD1	TGTGCCAGCAGCGGGGGACAGGGCTACAATGAGCAGTTCTTC	CASSGGQGYNEQFF
TRBV27	few	TRBJ1-1	NA	TGTGCCAGCAGTTTATATAAAGGCACTGAAGCTTTCTTT	CASSLYKGTEAFF
TRBV5-1	NA	TRBJ2-3	NA	TGCGCCAGCAGCCAGCGGACAGCTAGCACAGATACGCAGTATTTT	CASSQRTASTDTQYF
TRBV19	NA	TRBJ2-3	NA	TGTGCCAGTAGCAGTCCGGGGATGTCAGATACGCAGTATTTT	CASSSPGMSDTQYF
TRBV5-4	NA	TRBJ1-2	TRBD1	TGTGCCAGCAGCTTTGACAGGGACTATGGCTACACCTTC	CASSFDRDYGYTF
TRBV7-2	NA	TRBJ2-7	NA	TGTGCCAGCAGCGGTCGGGAGCGTGGGGAGCAGTACTTC	CASSGRERGEQYF
TRBV28	once	TRBJ2-3	TRBD1	TGTGCCAGCAGCTCAGGGGGCAGCACAGATACGCAGTATTTT	CASSSGGSTDTQYF
TRBV29-1	NA	TRBJ2-1	NA	TGCAGCATCCTTGGTATAAACAATGAGCAGCTCTTC	CSILGINNEQLF
TRBV5-1	NA	TRBJ2-2	NA	TGCGCCAGCAGCTTAAGCGGAGCCTTCTCCGGGGAGCTGTTTTTT	CASSLSGAFSGELFF
TRBV5-5	NA	TRBJ1-4	TRBD1	TGTGCCAGCAGCTTGGGGACAGGGGAGGATGAAAAACTGTTTTTT	CASSLGTGEDEKLFF
TRBV27	NA	TRBJ2-1	NA	TGTGCCAGCAGTTTACCCCCGCTCACCAGCGGCTACAATGAGCAGTTCTTC	CASSLPPLTSGYNEQFF
TRBV5-6	NA	TRBJ2-1	TRBD2	TGTGCCAGCAGCCCCAATCCGGGACTAGCGGTCTACAATGAGCAGTTCTTC	CASSPNPGLAVYNEQFF
TRBV19	NA	TRBJ2-2	NA	TGTGCCAGTAGTATAAACAGCAGGGGAGAGCTGTTTTTT	CASSINSRGELFF
TRBV6-6	NA	TRBJ1-4	NA	TGTGCCAGCAGCTCCCTCGGGCATGAACTGTTTTTT	CASSSLGHELFF
TRBV6-6	NA	TRBJ2-7	TRBD2	TGTGCCAGCAGTTCGGGACTAGTCTCCCACGAGCAGTACTTC	CASSSGLVSHEQYF
TRBV9	once	TRBJ2-1	TRBD2	TGTGCCAGCAGCGTAGGATTGCTAGCGGGAGATAATGAGCAGTTCTTC	CASSVGLLAGDNEQFF
TRBV7-6	NA	TRBJ2-6	NA	TGTGCCAGCAGCTTAGCCCAACAGGACAGCTCTGGGGCCAACGTCCTGACTTTC	CASSLAQQDSSGANVLTF
TRBV27	NA	TRBJ2-5	NA	TGTGCCAGCAGCCCCACCAGGGGTCTCGGATGGACCCAGTACTTC	CASSPTRGLGWTQYF
TRBV5-1	NA	TRBJ2-2	NA	TGCGCCAGCAGCTTGGCAAGGGGTTTGACGAACACCGGGGAGCTGTTTTTT	CASSLARGLTNTGELFF
TRBV19	few	TRBJ1-2	TRBD1	TGTGCCAGTAGTCCTACGACAGGGAACTATGGCTACACCTTC	CASSPTTGNYGYTF
TRBV9	NA	TRBJ2-7	NA	TGTGCCAGCAGCGTAGATCCAGCGGGCGACTCCTACGAGCAGTACTTC	CASSVDPAGDSYEQYF
TRBV5-5	NA	TRBJ2-7	NA	TGTGCCAGCAGCTTAACAGGCTCCTACGAGCAGTACTTC	CASSLTGSYEQYF